This T cell receptor beta chain was identified in a study of blood T cell repertoires in COVID-19. Across the whole study: The United States, Italy and Spain provided the acute and convalescent COVID-19 samples. The analysed material was cDNA or gDNA that came from T cells, B-cell-depleted T cells, or PBMCs.

Some clones are missing from TCRdb's copy, which holds only in-frame ones; the method was immunoSEQ multiplex PCR. The sample lists around 140,000 clones, 70% to 90% seen once, with about 1.7% in the top ten. The clonotype was recovered from a man between 65 and 79 years old with acute or convalescent COVID-19. Sequenced: peripheral blood.

CDR3 in DNA: TGTGCCAGCAGCAAAGGTCGGTATGGCTACACCTTC. This codes for CASSKGRYGYTF. The V and J genes are TRBV21-1 and TRBJ1-2. TRBV21-1 counts as a pseudogene. The CDR3 runs 12 residues.